This T cell receptor beta chain derives from a study of Ad26.COV2.S vaccination and SARS-CoV-2 variants. In the study overall: Of the COV1001 trial arms, the Ad26.COV2.S arm included the donor. In the study, Ad26.COV2.S was injected intramuscularly once, or twice 56 days apart. Overall study findings and caveats: After vaccination, reports described spike-specific CD8+ and CD4+ T cell responses as showing substantial breadth.

In germline, CDR1 is MDHEN, CDR2 SYDVKM. This CDR3 spans 16 amino acids. Trimming removed 5 bases from V and 4 bases from J; junction bases left unmatched: 6. Treatment of the sample: approximately 18 received Ad26.COV2.S at low or high dose, single or two shots; a few received placebo; per-sample allocation not given. Sample collection was performed on day 63 after the first vaccine or placebo injection. Immunization relied on an Ad26 vector, which expressed Wuhan-strain SARS-CoV-2 spike. Measured with immunoSEQ multiplex PCR; TCRdb has only the in-frame clones, and not every one. The sample lists around 420,000 clones; 88% were seen once. Of note for this clone: Its target is not known.

This material consisted of peripheral blood, taken in a trial of Ad26.COV2.S vaccine versus placebo. This clonotype was obtained from a person aged 18-65 years who received the Ad26.COV2.S COVID-19 vaccine or a placebo. V is TRBV28 and J is TRBJ2-2, with 11 bases that match TRBD2. The CDR3 bases are TGTGCCAGCAGTCCAACTAGCGGGGGACTCACCGGGGAGCTGTTTTTT. Its protein is CASSPTSGGLTGELFF.